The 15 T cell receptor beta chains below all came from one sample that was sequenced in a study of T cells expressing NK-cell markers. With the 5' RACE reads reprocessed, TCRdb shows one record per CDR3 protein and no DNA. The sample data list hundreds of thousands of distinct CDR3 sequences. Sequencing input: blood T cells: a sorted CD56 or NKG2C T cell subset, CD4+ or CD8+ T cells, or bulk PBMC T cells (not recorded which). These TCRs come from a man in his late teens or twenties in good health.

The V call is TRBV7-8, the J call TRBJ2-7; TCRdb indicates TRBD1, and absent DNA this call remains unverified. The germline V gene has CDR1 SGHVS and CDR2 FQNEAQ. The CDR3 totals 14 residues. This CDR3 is CASSPQGLTYEQYF.

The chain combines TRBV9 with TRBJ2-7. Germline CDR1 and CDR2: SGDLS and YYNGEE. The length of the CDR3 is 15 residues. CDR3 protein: CASSVGVSQYYEQYF.

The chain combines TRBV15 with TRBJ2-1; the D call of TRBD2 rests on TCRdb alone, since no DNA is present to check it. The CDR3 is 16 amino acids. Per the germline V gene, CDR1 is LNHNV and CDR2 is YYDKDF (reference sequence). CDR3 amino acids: CATSRPGLARNNEQFF. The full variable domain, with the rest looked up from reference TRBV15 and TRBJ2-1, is DAMVIQNPRYQVTQFGKPVTLSCSQTLNHNVMYWYQQKSSQAPKLLFHYYDKDFNNEADTPDNFQSRRPNTSFCFLDIRSPGLGDTAMYLCATSRPGLARNNEQFFGPGTRLTVL.

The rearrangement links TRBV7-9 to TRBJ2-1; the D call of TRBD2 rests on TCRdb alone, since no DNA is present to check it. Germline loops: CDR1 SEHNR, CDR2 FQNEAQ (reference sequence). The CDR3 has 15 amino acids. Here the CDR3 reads CASSPQVAGFGEQFF.

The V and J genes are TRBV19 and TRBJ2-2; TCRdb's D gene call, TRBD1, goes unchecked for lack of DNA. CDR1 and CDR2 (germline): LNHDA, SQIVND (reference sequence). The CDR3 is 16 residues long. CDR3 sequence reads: CASSIRKGQNTGELFF.

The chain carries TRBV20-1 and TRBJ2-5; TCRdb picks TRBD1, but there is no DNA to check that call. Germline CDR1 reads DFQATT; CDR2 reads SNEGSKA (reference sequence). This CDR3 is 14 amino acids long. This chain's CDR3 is CSAKDSTGPYAQYF.

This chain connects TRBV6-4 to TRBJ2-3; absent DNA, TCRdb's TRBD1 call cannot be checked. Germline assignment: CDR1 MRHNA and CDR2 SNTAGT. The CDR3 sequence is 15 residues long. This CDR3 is CASSDLGRRTDTQYF.

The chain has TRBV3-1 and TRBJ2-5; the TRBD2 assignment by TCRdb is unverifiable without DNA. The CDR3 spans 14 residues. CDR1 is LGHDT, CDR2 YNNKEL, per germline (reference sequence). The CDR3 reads CASSQDATRETQYF.

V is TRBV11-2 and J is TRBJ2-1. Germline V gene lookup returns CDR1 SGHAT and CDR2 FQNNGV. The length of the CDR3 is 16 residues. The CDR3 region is CASSLDVGWAYNEQFF.

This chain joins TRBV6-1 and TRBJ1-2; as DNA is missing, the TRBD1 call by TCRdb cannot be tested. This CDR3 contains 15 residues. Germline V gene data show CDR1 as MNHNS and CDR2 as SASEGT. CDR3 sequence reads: CASSEATGPNYGYTF.

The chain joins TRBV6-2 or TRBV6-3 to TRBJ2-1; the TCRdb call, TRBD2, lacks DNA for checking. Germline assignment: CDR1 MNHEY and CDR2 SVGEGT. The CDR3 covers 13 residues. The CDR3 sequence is CASSLTSTGEQFF.

This CDR3 is CASSLWSGTSSGANVLTF. The chain combines TRBV5-1 with TRBJ2-6; TCRdb's D call, TRBD2, is unchecked because there is no DNA. The germline CDR1 and CDR2 sequences are SGHRS and YFSETQ. CDR3 length: 18 residues.

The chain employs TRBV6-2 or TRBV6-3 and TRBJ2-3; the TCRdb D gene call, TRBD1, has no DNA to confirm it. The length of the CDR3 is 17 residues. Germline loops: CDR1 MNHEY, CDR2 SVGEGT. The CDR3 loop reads CASSYSSRTVDTDTQYF.

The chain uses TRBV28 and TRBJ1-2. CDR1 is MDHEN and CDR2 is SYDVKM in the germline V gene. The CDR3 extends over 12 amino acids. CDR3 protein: CASSFRPYGYTF.

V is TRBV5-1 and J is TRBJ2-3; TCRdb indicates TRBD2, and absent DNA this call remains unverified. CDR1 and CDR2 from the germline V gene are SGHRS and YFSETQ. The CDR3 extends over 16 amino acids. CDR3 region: CASSPLRGGASDTQYF.